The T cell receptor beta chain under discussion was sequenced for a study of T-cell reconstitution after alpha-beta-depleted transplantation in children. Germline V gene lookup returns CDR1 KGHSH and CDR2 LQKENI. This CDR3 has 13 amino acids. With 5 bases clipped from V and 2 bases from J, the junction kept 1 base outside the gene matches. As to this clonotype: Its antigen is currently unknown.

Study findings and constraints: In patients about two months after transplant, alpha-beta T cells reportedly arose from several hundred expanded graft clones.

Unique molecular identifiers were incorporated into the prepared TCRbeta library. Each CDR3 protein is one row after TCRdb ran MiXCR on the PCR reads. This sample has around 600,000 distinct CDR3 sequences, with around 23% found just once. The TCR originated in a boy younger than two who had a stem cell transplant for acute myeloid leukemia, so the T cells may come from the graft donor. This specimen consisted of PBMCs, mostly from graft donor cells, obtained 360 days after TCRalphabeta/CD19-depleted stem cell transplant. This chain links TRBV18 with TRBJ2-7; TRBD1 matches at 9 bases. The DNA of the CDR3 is TGTGCCAGCTCAGACAGGGGGACCTACGAGCAGTACTTC. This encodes CASSDRGTYEQYF.